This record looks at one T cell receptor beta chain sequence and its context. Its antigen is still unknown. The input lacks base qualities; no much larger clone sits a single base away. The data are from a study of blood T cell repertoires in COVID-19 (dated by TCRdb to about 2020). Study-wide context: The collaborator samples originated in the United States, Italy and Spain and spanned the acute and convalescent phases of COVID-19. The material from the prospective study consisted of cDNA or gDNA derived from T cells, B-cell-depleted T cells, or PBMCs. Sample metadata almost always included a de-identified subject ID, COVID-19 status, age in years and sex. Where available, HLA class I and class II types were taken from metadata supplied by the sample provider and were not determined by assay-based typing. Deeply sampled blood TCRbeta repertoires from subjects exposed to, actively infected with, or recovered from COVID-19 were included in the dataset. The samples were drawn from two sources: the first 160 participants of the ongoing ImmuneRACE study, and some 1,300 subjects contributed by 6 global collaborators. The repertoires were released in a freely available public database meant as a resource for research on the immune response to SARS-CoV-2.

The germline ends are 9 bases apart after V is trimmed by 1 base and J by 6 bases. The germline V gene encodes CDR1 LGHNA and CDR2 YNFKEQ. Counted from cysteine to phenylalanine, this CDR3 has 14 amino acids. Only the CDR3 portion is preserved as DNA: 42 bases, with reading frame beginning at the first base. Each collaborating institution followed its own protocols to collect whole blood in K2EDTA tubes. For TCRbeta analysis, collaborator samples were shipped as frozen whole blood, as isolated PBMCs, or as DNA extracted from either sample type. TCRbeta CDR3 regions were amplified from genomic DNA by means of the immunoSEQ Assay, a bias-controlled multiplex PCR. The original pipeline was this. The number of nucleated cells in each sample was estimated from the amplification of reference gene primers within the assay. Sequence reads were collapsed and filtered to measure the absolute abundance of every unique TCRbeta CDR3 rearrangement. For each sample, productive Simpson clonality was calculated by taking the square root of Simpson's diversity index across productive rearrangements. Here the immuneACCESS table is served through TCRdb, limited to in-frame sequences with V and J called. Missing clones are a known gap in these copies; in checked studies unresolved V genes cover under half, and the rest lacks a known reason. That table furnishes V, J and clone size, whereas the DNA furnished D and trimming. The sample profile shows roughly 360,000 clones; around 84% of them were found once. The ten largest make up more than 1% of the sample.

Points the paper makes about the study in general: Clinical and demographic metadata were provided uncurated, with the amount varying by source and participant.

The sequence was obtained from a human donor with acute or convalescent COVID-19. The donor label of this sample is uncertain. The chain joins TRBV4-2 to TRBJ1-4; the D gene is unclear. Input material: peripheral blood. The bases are TGTGCCAGCAGCCAAGGAGGGAACTATGAAAAACTGTTTTTT. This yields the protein CASSQGGNYEKLFF.